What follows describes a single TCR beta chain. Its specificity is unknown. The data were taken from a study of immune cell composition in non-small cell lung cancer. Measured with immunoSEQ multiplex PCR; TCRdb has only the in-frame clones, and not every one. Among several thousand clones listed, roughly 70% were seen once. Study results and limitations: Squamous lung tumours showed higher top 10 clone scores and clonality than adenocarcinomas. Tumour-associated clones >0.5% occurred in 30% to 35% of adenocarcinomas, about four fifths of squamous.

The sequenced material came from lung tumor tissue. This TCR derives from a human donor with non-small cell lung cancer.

CDR3 residues: CASSNRQGFTNTEAFF. For the CDR3, the DNA is TGTGCCAGCAGTAACCGACAGGGCTTCACGAACACTGAAGCTTTCTTT. The chain couples TRBV11-2 to TRBJ1-1, with 7 bases aligning to TRBD1. Germline V gene sequence: CDR1 SGHAT, CDR2 FQNNGV. Germline trimming cut 6 bases from V and 1 base from J; bases unmatched to any gene: 11. The CDR3 is 16 amino acids.